This T cell receptor beta chain was captured in a study of blood T cell repertoires in COVID-19. Study-level background: Samples of COVID-19 (acute and convalescent) were obtained from the United States, Italy and Spain. T cells, B-cell-depleted T cells, or PBMCs provided the cDNA or gDNA that served as material.

As handled by the study authors: Amplification of reference gene primers was used by the study to estimate nucleated cell counts. Using immunoSEQ multiplex PCR, the repertoire was profiled, and TCRdb retains in-frame clones only, with some absent. The V and J calls and clone size were taken over from that table, and D and trimming were inferred from the DNA. The sample has over 25,000 clones, approximately 84% seen once; the top ten hold 15%. Germline V gene lookup returns CDR1 SGHRS and CDR2 YFSETQ. The CDR3 runs 12 residues. Trimming pared 0 bases from V and 6 bases from J, leaving 6 bases between.

The chain joins TRBV5-1 to TRBJ1-2, with a tentative D call TRBD1 (5 bases). The source of this sequence is a man in his 70s with active COVID-19. Sample: peripheral blood. CDR3 in DNA: TGCGCCAGCAGCTTGGCAGGGAATGGCTACACCTTC. The encoded protein is CASSLAGNGYTF.